Presented here are 20 T cell receptor beta chains from one specimen sequenced in a study of patients and donors after allogeneic stem cell transplantation. MiXCR, applied by TCRdb to the RT-PCR reads, yields one record per CDR3 protein. The table lists roughly 880,000 distinct CDR3 sequences, more than 15% of them singletons. Source material: blood, either unsorted or a sorted T cell fraction (not recorded which). The receptors come from a human donor who was either an allogeneic HSCT recipient or a stem cell or donor lymphocyte infusion donor (not recorded which). It is not recorded whose cells these are; they may come from a transplant donor.

As for this clonotype: Given the absence of the conserved phenylalanine or tryptophan at the CDR3 end, a read error is likely. This chain joins TRBV5-1 and TRBJ2-7; tentative D call: TRBD2 (5 bases). Looked up from germline, CDR1 is SGHRS and CDR2 is YFSETQ. V shed 3 bases and J shed 2 bases, with 6 bases lying between them. CDR3 size: 12 residues. In nucleotides, the CDR3 is TGCGCCAGCAGCTCCGGGGCCTACGAGCAGTACTTA. It specifies CASSSGAYEQYL.

This clonotype was seen only a few times. This chain connects TRBV20-1 to TRBJ2-5; D unclear. The CDR3 extends over 10 amino acids. The germline V gene has CDR1 DFQATT and CDR2 SNEGSKA (reference sequence). Trimming left V 6 bases short and J 7 bases short, with 9 bases between. CDR3 residues: CSAGFWTQYF. In DNA, the CDR3 is TGCAGTGCCGGCTTTTGGACCCAGTACTTC.

This chain joins TRBV5-1 and TRBJ2-2; D remains unclear. The V end was cut by 2 bases, the J end by 1 base, with 12 bases between. The CDR3 contains 16 residues. The germline V gene encodes CDR1 SGHRS and CDR2 YFSETQ. The CDR3 loop is CASSLAGRKNTGELFF. The CDR3 DNA reads TGCGCCAGCAGCTTAGCCGGACGGAAGAACACCGGGGAGCTGTTTTTT.

This clonotype was counted a few times. The chain is built from TRBV11-2 and TRBJ2-5; D uncertain. Germline CDR1 is SGHAT and CDR2 is FQNNGV. The V and J ends lost 1 base and 2 bases respectively, with 20 bases between them. This CDR3 comprises 18 residues. CDR3 sequence reads: CASSLGVFSSSNQETQYF. In nucleotides, the CDR3 is TGTGCCAGCAGCTTAGGGGTTTTCTCTTCCTCGAATCAAGAGACCCAGTACTTC.

The V and J genes are TRBV9 and TRBJ2-5; 7 bases line up with TRBD1. Trimming removed 4 bases from V and 1 base from J; junction bases left unmatched: 10. Germline CDR1 SGDLS, CDR2 YYNGEE. The CDR3 contains 16 residues. The CDR3 DNA reads as TGTGCCAGCAGCTCCGCCGGGACAGCCCTCCAAGAGACCCAGTACTTC. Protein product: CASSSAGTALQETQYF.

The chain has TRBV6-1 and TRBJ1-3, with D maybe TRBD1 (5 bases). The V gene lost 6 bases and the J gene lost 0 bases, with 12 bases spanning the gap. CDR1 and CDR2 (germline): MNHNS, SASEGT. The CDR3 contains 15 residues. The CDR3 DNA sequence: TGTGCCAGCAGCCCGACAGAGAGCTCTGGAAACACCATATATTTT. Translating gives CASSPTESSGNTIYF.

Many counts were recorded for this clonotype. The chain employs TRBV5-1 and TRBJ2-3; 8 bases are a match to TRBD1. The CDR3 runs to 15 residues. V gave up 0 bases and J gave up 4 bases; unmatched junction bases: 4. Germline V gives CDR1 SGHRS, CDR2 YFSETQ. CDR3 nucleotide sequence: TGCGCCAGCAGCTTGGCCGACAGGGGCGCAGATACGCAGTATTTT. Translation gives CASSLADRGADTQYF. The entire variable domain, with the rest obtained from reference TRBV5-1 and TRBJ2-3, is as follows: KAGVTQTPRYLIKTRGQQVTLSCSPISGHRSVSWYQQTPGQGLQFLFEYFSETQRNKGNFPGRFSGRQFSNSRSEMNVSTLELGDSALYLCASSLADRGADTQYFGPGTRLTVL.

The J gene is TRBJ2-3, the V gene TRBV12-3 or TRBV12-4; D is perhaps TRBD1 or TRBD2 (5 bases each). Trimming stripped 5 bases from V and 4 bases from J, with 13 bases between. The CDR3 runs to 14 residues. The CDR3, as DNA: TGTGCCAGCAGTAGGACGGGACGACCAGATACGCAGTATTTT. Its translation: CASSRTGRPDTQYF.

CDR3 in DNA: TGTGCCAGCAGTTTTGCGGTGGGGGCTCTAGGTCGCAATGAGCAGTTCTTC. Amino acid sequence: CASSFAVGALGRNEQFF. The V gene is TRBV27, the J gene TRBJ2-1, with D perhaps matching TRBD1 (6 bases). Germline CDR1 MNHEY, CDR2 SMNVEV (reference sequence). The V and J ends lost 3 bases and 6 bases respectively, with 21 bases between them. The CDR3 runs 17 residues.

V and J are TRBV7-9 and TRBJ1-2; D remains unclear. Germline-derived CDR1 and CDR2 are SEHNR and FQNEAQ (reference sequence). The ends were cut back, 0 bases at V and 5 bases at J, with 13 bases in the middle. The CDR3 totals 15 residues. CDR3: CASSLAGAVNYGYTF. In nucleotides, the CDR3 is TGTGCCAGCAGCTTAGCCGGCGCGGTCAATTATGGCTACACCTTC.

The chain uses TRBV7-2 and TRBJ1-6; D gene ambiguous. CDR3 length: 15 amino acids. V was trimmed by 5 bases and J by 3 bases, leaving 11 bases between them. The germline CDR1 and CDR2 sequences are SGHTA and FQGNSA. CDR3 sequence: CASSPDGFYNSPLHF. Here the CDR3 DNA reads TGTGCCAGCAGCCCAGACGGATTCTATAATTCACCCCTCCACTTT. The full variable domain, rest sourced from reference TRBV7-2 and TRBJ1-6, is GAGVSQSPSNKVTEKGKDVELRCDPISGHTALYWYRQSLGQGLEFLIYFQGNSAPDKSGLPSDRFSAERTGGSVSTLTIQRTQQEDSAVYLCASSPDGFYNSPLHFGNGTRLTVT.

This clonotype has more than one count but fewer than ten. The gene calls are TRBV20-1 and TRBJ1-5; D not resolved. V dropped 3 bases and J dropped 7 bases, with 13 bases sitting between them. This CDR3 spans 13 amino acids. Germline V gives CDR1 DFQATT, CDR2 SNEGSKA (reference sequence). The CDR3 DNA sequence: TGCAGTGCTAGTTACAGCATGGAACAGCCCCAGCATTTT. It yields the protein CSASYSMEQPQHF.

This clonotype was counted ten times or more. The gene calls are TRBV15 and TRBJ2-3; D possibly uses TRBD1 or TRBD2 (5 bases each). Trimming removed 1 base from V and 1 base from J, with 6 bases in between. The length of the CDR3 is 14 residues. CDR1 and CDR2 (germline): LNHNV, YYDKDF (reference sequence). The CDR3 loop is CATSRVGGTDTQYF. The CDR3 DNA reads as TGTGCCACCAGCAGAGTGGGGGGCACAGATACGCAGTATTTT.

This clonotype was picked up a small number of times. The chain carries TRBV29-1 and TRBJ2-7, with 7 bases lining up with TRBD2. The CDR3 extends over 15 amino acids. J gave up 5 bases and V 7 bases, and 17 bases lay outside the gene matches. Germline-derived CDR1 and CDR2 are SQVTM and ANQGSEA. The CDR3 sequence: CSAQKGSGISNEQYF. The DNA of the CDR3 is TGCAGCGCCCAAAAGGGCAGCGGGATTTCCAACGAGCAGTACTTC.

The V call is TRBV2, the J call TRBJ1-4; D possibly corresponds to TRBD1 (5 bases). The CDR3 spans 14 residues. Germline V gene lookup returns CDR1 SNHLY and CDR2 FYNNEI. Deletions cut 6 bases from V and 7 bases from J, with 15 bases between. This CDR3 is CASRDRPGAEKLFF. The CDR3 DNA sequence: TGTGCCAGCAGAGACAGACCCGGGGCTGAAAAACTGTTTTTT.

This clonotype was seen a handful of times. The chain links TRBV7-7 to TRBJ2-1; D is possibly TRBD1 or TRBD2 (6 bases each). Germline CDR1 reads SSHAT; CDR2 reads FNYEAQ (reference sequence). This CDR3 has 15 amino acids. Deletions cut 5 bases from V and 6 bases from J, with 17 bases between. In DNA, the CDR3 is TGTGCCAGCAGCCCGCTCGGGGGCGCCCGCAATGAGCAGTTCTTC. This sequence encodes CASSPLGGARNEQFF.

The rearrangement joins TRBV7-9 to TRBJ1-1; D remains unclear. V was cut by 1 base and J by 8 bases, with 11 bases left in between. CDR3 length: 13 amino acids. The germline V gene has CDR1 SEHNR and CDR2 FQNEAQ (reference sequence). CDR3: CASSLVAQDEAFF. As DNA, the CDR3 is TGTGCCAGCAGCTTAGTAGCCCAGGACGAAGCTTTCTTT.

This clonotype was seen ten or more times. The rearrangement joins TRBV12-3 or TRBV12-4 to TRBJ2-1; tentatively, D is TRBD2 (6 bases). The CDR3 sequence is 10 residues long. V was pared by 10 bases and J by 8 bases, with 9 bases between. Here the CDR3 DNA reads TGTGCCATCGTAGCGGATGAGCAGTTCTTC. This sequence encodes CAIVADEQFF.

The rearrangement joins TRBV10-3 to TRBJ2-2; D unclear. This CDR3 region has 12 residues. The germline V gene encodes CDR1 ENHRY and CDR2 SYGVKD. V lost 10 bases and J lost 0, with 6 bases in between. CDR3 in DNA: TGTGCCACGACTCCGAACACCGGGGAGCTGTTTTTT. Its protein product is CATTPNTGELFF.

This clonotype was seen a few times. The gene calls are TRBV4-1 and TRBJ2-3, with unresolved D. The V and J ends lost 0 bases and 5 bases respectively, with 21 bases between them. Germline V gene sequence: CDR1 MGHRA, CDR2 YSYEKL. The CDR3 contains 18 residues. CDR3 coding DNA: TGCGCCAGCAGCCAAGAAGGTAGCCCCTTTGGGCCAGAAGATACGCAGTATTTT. Its translation: CASSQEGSPFGPEDTQYF.